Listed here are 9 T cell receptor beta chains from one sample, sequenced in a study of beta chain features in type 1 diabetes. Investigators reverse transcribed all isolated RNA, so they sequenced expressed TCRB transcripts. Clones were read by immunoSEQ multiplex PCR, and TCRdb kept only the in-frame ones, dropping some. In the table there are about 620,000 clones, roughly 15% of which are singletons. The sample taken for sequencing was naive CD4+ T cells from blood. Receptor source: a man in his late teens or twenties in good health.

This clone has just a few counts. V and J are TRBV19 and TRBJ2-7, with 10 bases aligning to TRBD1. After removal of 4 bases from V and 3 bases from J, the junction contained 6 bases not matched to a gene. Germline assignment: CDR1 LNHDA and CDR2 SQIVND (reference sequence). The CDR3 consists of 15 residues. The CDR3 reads CASSNPRTGGYEQYF. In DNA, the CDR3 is TGTGCCAGTAGTAACCCCCGGACAGGGGGCTACGAGCAGTACTTC.

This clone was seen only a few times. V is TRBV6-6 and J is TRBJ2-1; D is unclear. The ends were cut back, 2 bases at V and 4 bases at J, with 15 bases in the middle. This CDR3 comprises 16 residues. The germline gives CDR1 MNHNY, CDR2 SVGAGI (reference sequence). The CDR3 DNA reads TGTGCCAGCAGTTACCGAAGAGGAGAGCGTTACAATGAGCAGTTCTTC. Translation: CASSYRRGERYNEQFF.

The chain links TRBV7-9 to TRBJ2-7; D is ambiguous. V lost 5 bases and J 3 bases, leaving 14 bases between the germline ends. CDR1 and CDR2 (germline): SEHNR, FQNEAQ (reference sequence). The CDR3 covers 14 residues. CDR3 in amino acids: CASSTYEGNYEQYF. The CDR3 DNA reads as TGTGCCAGCAGCACGTACGAAGGTAACTACGAGCAGTACTTC.

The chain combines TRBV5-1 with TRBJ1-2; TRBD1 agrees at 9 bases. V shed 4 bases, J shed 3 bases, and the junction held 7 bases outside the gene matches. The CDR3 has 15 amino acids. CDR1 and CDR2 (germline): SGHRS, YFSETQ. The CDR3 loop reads CASSDQQGADYGYTF. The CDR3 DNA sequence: TGCGCCAGCAGCGATCAACAGGGGGCAGACTATGGCTACACCTTC.

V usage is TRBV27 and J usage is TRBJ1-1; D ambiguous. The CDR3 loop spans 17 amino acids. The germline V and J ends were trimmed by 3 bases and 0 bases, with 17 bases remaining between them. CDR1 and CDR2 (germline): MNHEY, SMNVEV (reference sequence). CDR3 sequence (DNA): TGTGCCAGCAGTTTGGCAAGTCATGCAAGAATGAACACTGAAGCTTTCTTT. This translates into CASSLASHARMNTEAFF.

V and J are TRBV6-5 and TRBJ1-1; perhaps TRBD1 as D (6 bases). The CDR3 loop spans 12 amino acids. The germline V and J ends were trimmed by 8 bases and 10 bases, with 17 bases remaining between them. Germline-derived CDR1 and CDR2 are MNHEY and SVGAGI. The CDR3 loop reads CASSTGGQGAFF. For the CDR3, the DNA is TGTGCCAGCTCAACTGGGGGCCAGGGAGCTTTCTTT.

The CDR3 nucleotides are TGTGCCAGCAGCGTAGATCCAGGGGCGAACACCGGGGAGCTGTTTTTT. Its translation is CASSVDPGANTGELFF. J is TRBJ2-2 and V is TRBV9; D may be TRBD1 (6 bases). V was clipped by 0 bases and J by 0 bases, with 9 bases between them. This CDR3 has 16 amino acids. CDR1 and CDR2 from the germline V gene are SGDLS and YYNGEE.

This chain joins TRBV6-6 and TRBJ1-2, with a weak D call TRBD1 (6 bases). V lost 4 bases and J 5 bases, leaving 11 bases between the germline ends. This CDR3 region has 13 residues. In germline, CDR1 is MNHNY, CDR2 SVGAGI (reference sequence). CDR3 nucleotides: TGTGCCAGCAGTTTTTCAGGGGAATATGGCTACACCTTC. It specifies CASSFSGEYGYTF.

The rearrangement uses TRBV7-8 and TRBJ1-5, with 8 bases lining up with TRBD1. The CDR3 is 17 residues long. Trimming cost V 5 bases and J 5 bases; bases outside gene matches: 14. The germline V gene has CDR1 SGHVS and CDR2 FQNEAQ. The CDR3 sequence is CASSNRGQGKRDQPQHF. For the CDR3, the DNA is TGTGCCAGCAGCAATCGCGGACAGGGTAAGAGGGATCAGCCCCAGCATTTT.